These 30 T cell receptor beta chains share one sample of origin, sequenced in a study of cytomegalovirus exposure and HLA in healthy donors. Method: immunoSEQ multiplex PCR; TCRdb's copy keeps in-frame clones and lacks some. The sample includes a few hundred thousand clones, about 90% seen only once; the top ten take around 12%. Sequences were obtained from PBMCs. The receptors come from a man younger than 30 in good health and CMV-seropositive.

The chain carries TRBV6-5 and TRBJ2-5; 9 nucleotides match TRBD2. There are 14 residues in the CDR3. The J segment lost 2 bases and the V segment lost 4 bases, leaving 2 bases of the junction unmatched. Germline loops: CDR1 MNHEY, CDR2 SVGAGI. CDR3 amino acids: CASSWRGGQETQYF. The CDR3 DNA reads TGTGCCAGCAGTTGGCGGGGGGGGCAAGAGACCCAGTACTTC.

The chain combines TRBV27 with TRBJ2-1; perhaps TRBD2 as D (5 bases). Trimming stripped 3 bases from V and 6 bases from J, with 6 bases between. CDR1 and CDR2 from the germline V gene are MNHEY and SMNVEV (reference sequence). The CDR3 loop spans 12 amino acids. Here the CDR3 reads CASSFGSNEQFF. The CDR3 DNA follows: TGTGCCAGCAGTTTTGGGAGCAATGAGCAGTTCTTC.

V usage is TRBV27 and J usage is TRBJ1-5; D is ambiguous. The length of the CDR3 is 16 residues. CDR1 is MNHEY and CDR2 is SMNVEV in the germline V gene (reference sequence). V was pared by 5 bases and J by 0 bases, with 14 bases between. As DNA, the CDR3 is TGTGCCAGCAGTCCCTCCCCTTACTATAGCAATCAGCCCCAGCATTTT. This gives the protein CASSPSPYYSNQPQHF.

The chain is built from TRBV4-1 and TRBJ2-2; no clear D gene. Per germline, CDR1 MGHRA and CDR2 YSYEKL. This CDR3 has 15 amino acids. Between the trimmed V and J ends, which lost 0 bases and 1 base, there was a span of 6 bases. CDR3 in amino acids: CASSQDRRNTGELFF. As DNA, the CDR3 is TGCGCCAGCAGCCAAGATAGGAGGAACACCGGGGAGCTGTTTTTT.

The CDR3 DNA sequence: TGTGCCAGCAGCTTGGTGGGGGGGCATCTTACCCACGAGCAGTACTTC. Its protein is CASSLVGGHLTHEQYF. The rearrangement links TRBV11-2 to TRBJ2-7, with D tentatively TRBD2 (7 bases). The CDR3 runs to 16 residues. Germline-derived CDR1 and CDR2 are SGHAT and FQNNGV. V was trimmed by 3 bases and J by 5 bases, leaving 20 bases between them.

In this sample, this clone turned up once. The V and J genes are TRBV5-1 and TRBJ1-1; 9 nucleotides line up with TRBD1. V gave up 3 bases and J gave up 0 bases; unmatched junction bases: 6. This CDR3 is 16 amino acids long. Germline V CDR1 and CDR2: SGHRS, YFSETQ. The CDR3 protein is CASSWTTGGVNTEAFF. DNA for the CDR3: TGCGCCAGCAGCTGGACCACAGGGGGCGTGAACACTGAAGCTTTCTTT.

The V gene is TRBV27, the J gene TRBJ2-2, with D unresolved. This CDR3 region has 13 residues. The germline V gene has CDR1 MNHEY and CDR2 SMNVEV (reference sequence). The ends were cut back, 6 bases at V and 9 bases at J, with 14 bases in the middle. The chain's CDR3 is CASSQTWGRELFF. The CDR3 nucleotides read TGTGCCAGCAGCCAAACGTGGGGTCGGGAGCTGTTTTTT.

The table lists this clone with a count of one. The chain is built from TRBV28 and TRBJ1-3; D perhaps matches TRBD1 (5 bases). CDR1 is MDHEN, CDR2 SYDVKM, per germline. Trimming shortened V by 3 bases and J by 2 bases, and 11 bases separated the two germline ends. The CDR3 is 15 residues long. Here the CDR3 DNA reads TGTGCCAGCAGTTTCATCCGGGGACCTGGAAACACCATATATTTT. Its translation: CASSFIRGPGNTIYF.

The rearrangement links TRBV28 to TRBJ2-7, with 7 nucleotides matching TRBD2. In germline, CDR1 is MDHEN, CDR2 SYDVKM. The CDR3 covers 15 residues. J gave up 4 bases and V 4 bases, and 10 bases lay outside the gene matches. CDR3 amino acids: CASSSPWGGRYEQYF. The DNA of the CDR3 is TGTGCCAGCAGTTCCCCTTGGGGGGGGAGATACGAGCAGTACTTC.

This clone was observed once. This chain uses TRBV5-4 with TRBJ1-1, with D perhaps matching TRBD1 (6 bases). The CDR3 is made up of 17 amino acids. Per the germline V gene, CDR1 is SGHNT and CDR2 is YYREEE (reference sequence). Between the trimmed V and J ends, which lost 4 bases and 0 bases, there was a span of 19 bases. In nucleotides, the CDR3 is TGTGCCAGCAGCGGGGGAGTAACAGGGATCATGAACACTGAAGCTTTCTTT. Translation gives CASSGGVTGIMNTEAFF. The full variable domain, its missing parts supplied by reference TRBV5-4 and TRBJ1-1, is ETGVTQSPTHLIKTRGQQVTLRCSSQSGHNTVSWYQQALGQGPQFIFQYYREEENGRGNFPPRFSGLQFPNYSSELNVNALELDDSALYLCASSGGVTGIMNTEAFFGQGTRLTVV.

This rearrangement joins TRBV25-1 to TRBJ2-7; D might be TRBD1 or TRBD2, each matching 6 bases. The CDR3 is made up of 15 amino acids. V lost 5 bases to trimming and J lost 0 bases, with 14 bases between them. Germline values: CDR1 MGHDK, CDR2 SYGVNS. The CDR3 nucleotides read TGTGCCAGCAGTCCAGGAGGGGGGCACTCCTACGAGCAGTACTTC. This codes for CASSPGGGHSYEQYF.

This clone appeared a single time. The chain combines TRBV4-1 with TRBJ2-1; D not resolved. There are 14 residues in the CDR3. The germline gives CDR1 MGHRA, CDR2 YSYEKL. V dropped 4 bases and J dropped 4 bases, with 11 bases sitting between them. CDR3 DNA sequence: TGCGCCAGCAGCCCGCCTCACGCGTACAATGAGCAGTTCTTC. Protein product: CASSPPHAYNEQFF.

J is TRBJ2-5 and V is TRBV2; D might be TRBD1 (6 bases). V was pared by 8 bases and J by 2 bases, with 9 bases between. Germline V gene sequence: CDR1 SNHLY, CDR2 FYNNEI. This CDR3 contains 12 residues. CDR3 in DNA: TGTGCCAGCCTACAGGGACAAGAGACCCAGTACTTC. Encoded protein: CASLQGQETQYF.

A remark on this clone: Within the sample, other DNA sequences also encode this same CDR3. The chain couples TRBV5-1 to TRBJ2-7; 8 nucleotides agree with TRBD1. Losses at the gene ends were 0 bases for V and 2 bases for J; bases not matched to a gene: 1. The CDR3 is 14 amino acids. The germline V gene encodes CDR1 SGHRS and CDR2 YFSETQ. The CDR3 reads CASSLAGGPYEQYF. The DNA of the CDR3 is TGCGCCAGCAGCTTGGCAGGGGGCCCCTACGAGCAGTACTTC.

V and J are TRBV13 and TRBJ2-7, with TRBD1 identical over 7 bases. The trim removed 7 bases at V and 1 base at J, leaving 4 bases unmatched. There are 13 residues in the CDR3. CDR1 and CDR2 (germline): PRHDT, FYEKMQ (reference sequence). This CDR3 is CASTTGASYEQYF. The CDR3 nucleotides read TGTGCCAGCACCACAGGGGCGTCCTACGAGCAGTACTTC.

This CDR3 is CASSLDRGSYNEQFF. CDR3 bases: TGTGCCAGCAGCTTGGACAGGGGCTCCTACAATGAGCAGTTCTTC. The chain has TRBV7-2 and TRBJ2-1, with 9 bases fitting TRBD1. Per the germline V gene, CDR1 is SGHTA and CDR2 is FQGNSA. The CDR3 totals 15 residues. The V and J ends lost 3 bases and 0 bases, in that order; junction bases with no gene match: 0.

This clone showed up many times. The chain combines TRBV29-1 with TRBJ2-7, with D uncertain. V was pared by 7 bases and J by 5 bases, with 9 bases between. The CDR3 has 10 amino acids. Looked up from germline, CDR1 is SQVTM and CDR2 is ANQGSEA. This CDR3 is CSAIGHEQYF. In DNA form, the CDR3 reads TGCAGCGCCATAGGCCACGAGCAGTACTTC.

This clone has just a few counts. This chain links TRBV5-3 with TRBJ2-7, with 11 positions matching TRBD1. TRBV5-3 is an ORF, with its function uncertain. CDR3 size: 18 residues. V trimming: 4 bases; J trimming: 6 bases; junction bases outside the gene matches: 18. CDR3 residues: CARSVEKNRTGGLVEQYF. In nucleotides, the CDR3 is TGTGCCAGAAGCGTAGAAAAGAACCGGACAGGGGGCCTGGTCGAGCAGTACTTC.

The chain links TRBV7-2 to TRBJ1-1; possibly TRBD1 for D (6 bases). The germline CDR1 and CDR2 sequences are SGHTA and FQGNSA. The CDR3 runs to 13 residues. V lost 1 base and J 6 bases, leaving 9 bases between the germline ends. The CDR3 DNA follows: TGTGCCAGCAGCTTAGGAGCAGGGGCTGAAGCTTTCTTT. Translation gives CASSLGAGAEAFF.

V gene TRBV5-1 combines with J gene TRBJ2-1; D uncertain. Germline values: CDR1 SGHRS, CDR2 YFSETQ. With 1 base removed from V and 0 bases from J, the gap between germline ends came to 11 bases. The CDR3 consists of 16 residues. The CDR3 is CASSLLWWSSYNEQFF. The CDR3 DNA reads as TGCGCCAGCAGCTTGTTGTGGTGGAGCTCCTACAATGAGCAGTTCTTC.

The V gene is TRBV15, the J gene TRBJ2-5; TRBD2 matches at 14 bases. CDR1 and CDR2 (germline): LNHNV, YYDKDF (reference sequence). This CDR3 is built from 18 residues. Trimming cost V 0 bases and J 2 bases; bases outside gene matches: 5. CDR3 in amino acids: CATSRDWTSGRNQETQYF. The CDR3 nucleotides are TGTGCCACCAGCAGAGATTGGACTAGCGGGAGGAATCAAGAGACCCAGTACTTC.

In this sample, this clone turned up a few times. The V and J genes are TRBV27 and TRBJ1-1; no clear D gene. V was clipped by 6 bases and J by 2 bases, with 7 bases between them. The germline gives CDR1 MNHEY, CDR2 SMNVEV (reference sequence). This CDR3 spans 12 amino acids. Here the CDR3 DNA reads TGTGCCAGCAGCAGAGCTAACACTGAAGCTTTCTTT. It specifies CASSRANTEAFF.

The chain has TRBV15 and TRBJ1-5; 8 bases are shared with TRBD1. Germline CDR1 is LNHNV and CDR2 is YYDKDF (reference sequence). Trimming cost V 1 base and J 11 bases; bases outside gene matches: 13. This CDR3 comprises 16 residues. The DNA of the CDR3 is TGTGCCACCAGCAGAGGCCATACAGGGGGACTCGAGGCCCAGCATTTT. As protein: CATSRGHTGGLEAQHF.

The chain employs TRBV5-4 and TRBJ2-2, with a tentative D call TRBD1 (5 bases). The CDR3 is 15 amino acids. The V gene's germline CDR1 is SGHNT and CDR2 YYREEE (reference sequence). Trimming pared 0 bases from V and 4 bases from J, leaving 10 bases between. Here the CDR3 reads CASSLDQGSTGELFF. CDR3 bases: TGTGCCAGCAGCTTGGATCAGGGAAGCACCGGGGAGCTGTTTTTT. The full variable domain, completed using reference TRBV5-4 and TRBJ2-2, is ETGVTQSPTHLIKTRGQQVTLRCSSQSGHNTVSWYQQALGQGPQFIFQYYREEENGRGNFPPRFSGLQFPNYSSELNVNALELDDSALYLCASSLDQGSTGELFFGEGSRLTVL.

This clone was detected once. The CDR3 coding sequence is TGTGCCAGCAGCTCCACTCGGACTAGCGGGAGCGGCGGTGACAATGAGCAGTTCTTC. This sequence encodes CASSSTRTSGSGGDNEQFF. The chain employs TRBV7-9 and TRBJ2-1, with 13 positions matching TRBD2. Germline lookup yields CDR1 SEHNR and CDR2 FQNEAQ (reference sequence). The V segment lost 4 bases and the J segment 5 bases; nucleotides outside the gene matches: 14. The CDR3 consists of 19 residues. Drawing the rest from reference TRBV7-9 and TRBJ2-1, the complete variable domain is DTGVSQNPRHKITKRGQNVTFRCDPISEHNRLYWYRQTLGQGPEFLTYFQNEAQLEKSRLLSDRFSAERPKGSFSTLEIQRTEQGDSAMYLCASSSTRTSGSGGDNEQFFGPGTRLTVL.

J is TRBJ2-1 and V is TRBV5-1; 9 nucleotides match TRBD2. V lost 0 bases and J lost 4; bases outside the gene matches: 8. The germline CDR1 and CDR2 sequences are SGHRS and YFSETQ. The CDR3 contains 17 residues. CDR3 region: CASSLVSGLAGYNEQFF. The CDR3 region has the DNA TGCGCCAGCAGCTTGGTATCAGGGCTAGCGGGGTACAATGAGCAGTTCTTC.

The chain joins TRBV5-4 to TRBJ2-7; D uncertain. CDR1 is SGHNT and CDR2 is YYREEE in the germline V gene (reference sequence). Trimming cost V 0 bases and J 3 bases, with 7 bases left between them. This CDR3 has 13 amino acids. The CDR3 loop is CASSLVGSYEQYF. The CDR3 nucleotides are TGTGCCAGCAGCTTGGTGGGCAGCTACGAGCAGTACTTC.

The sample holds one count of this clone. The rearrangement uses TRBV7-9 and TRBJ1-5; no reliable D call. Per germline, CDR1 SEHNR and CDR2 FQNEAQ (reference sequence). The CDR3 length is 15 residues. V was shortened by 1 base and J by 1 base, with 8 bases between the two germline ends. CDR3 amino acids: CASSLVGGSNQPQHF. For the CDR3, the DNA is TGTGCCAGCAGCTTAGTTGGAGGGAGCAATCAGCCCCAGCATTTT.

This chain joins TRBV20-1 and TRBJ1-1, with 8 bases aligning to TRBD1. The V gene's germline CDR1 is DFQATT and CDR2 SNEGSKA (reference sequence). J gave up 7 bases and V 6 bases, and 4 bases lay outside the gene matches. The CDR3 consists of 11 residues. The CDR3 DNA reads TGCAGTGCCCTTGACAGGGGTGAAGCTTTCTTT. Protein: CSALDRGEAFF.

The rearrangement links TRBV11-2 to TRBJ2-1; 10 nucleotides align to TRBD2. J gave up 1 base and V 5 bases, and 14 bases lay outside the gene matches. CDR1 SGHAT and CDR2 FQNNGV come from the germline V gene. This CDR3 is built from 19 residues. As DNA, the CDR3 is TGTGCCAGCAGCCGCTTATATGTTGCTAGCGGGAGTTCCTACAATGAGCAGTTCTTC. Encoded protein: CASSRLYVASGSSYNEQFF.